In this sample, the clone carrying this TCR beta chain turned up once. Its antigen is not identified. Losses at the gene ends were 5 bases for V and 4 bases for J; bases not matched to a gene: 5. Germline CDR1 and CDR2: MNHNS and SASEGT. This CDR3 has 15 residues. The data derive from a study of cytomegalovirus exposure and HLA in healthy donors. On the study more broadly: Out of fewer than 500 genotyped donors, about 84% belonged to the Caucasian-associated ancestry cluster. Points from the study as a whole: In all likelihood, a cluster of highly shared sequence variants was a sequencing artifact. A few V segments could not be told apart, such as TRBV6-2 and TRBV6-3, and were left out.

The study ran its PCR with 60 Vbeta and 13 Jbeta primers. Only in-frame clones appear in the TCRdb table, and some are missing; sequencing was by immunoSEQ multiplex PCR. The sample yields more than 150,000 clones, 60% to 85% seen once. The TCR comes from a man younger than 30 in good health and CMV-seronegative. The chain employs TRBV6-1 and TRBJ2-5; TRBD2 matches 12 bases. Sequenced material: PBMCs. The chain's CDR3 is CASSTLAGGVETQYF. Written as DNA, the CDR3 is TGTGCCAGCAGTACCCTAGCGGGAGGGGTAGAGACCCAGTACTTC.